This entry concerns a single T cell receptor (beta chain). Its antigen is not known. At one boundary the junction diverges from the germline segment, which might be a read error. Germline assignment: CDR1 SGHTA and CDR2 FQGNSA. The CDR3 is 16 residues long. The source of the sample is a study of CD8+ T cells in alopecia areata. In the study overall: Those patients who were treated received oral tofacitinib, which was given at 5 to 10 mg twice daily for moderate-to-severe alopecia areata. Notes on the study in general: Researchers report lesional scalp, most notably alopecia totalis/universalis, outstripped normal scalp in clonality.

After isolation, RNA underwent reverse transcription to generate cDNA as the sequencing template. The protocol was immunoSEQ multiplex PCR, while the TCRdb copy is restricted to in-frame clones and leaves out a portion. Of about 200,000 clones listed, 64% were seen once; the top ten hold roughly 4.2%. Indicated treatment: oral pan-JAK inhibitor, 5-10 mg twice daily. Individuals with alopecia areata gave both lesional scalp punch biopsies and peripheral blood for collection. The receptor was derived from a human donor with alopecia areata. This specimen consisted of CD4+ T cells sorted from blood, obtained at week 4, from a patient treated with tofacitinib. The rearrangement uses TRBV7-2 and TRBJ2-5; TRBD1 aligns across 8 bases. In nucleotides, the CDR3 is TGCGCCAGCAGCCAAGAATGGCAGGGGGCAGGGGAGACCCAGTACTTC. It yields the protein CASSQEWQGAGETQYF. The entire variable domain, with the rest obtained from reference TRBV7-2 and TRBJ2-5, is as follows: GAGVSQSPSNKVTEKGKDVELRCDPISGHTALYWYRQSLGQGLEFLIYFQGNSAPDKSGLPSDRFSAERTGGSVSTLTIQRTQQEDSAVYLCASSQEWQGAGETQYFGPGTRLLVL.